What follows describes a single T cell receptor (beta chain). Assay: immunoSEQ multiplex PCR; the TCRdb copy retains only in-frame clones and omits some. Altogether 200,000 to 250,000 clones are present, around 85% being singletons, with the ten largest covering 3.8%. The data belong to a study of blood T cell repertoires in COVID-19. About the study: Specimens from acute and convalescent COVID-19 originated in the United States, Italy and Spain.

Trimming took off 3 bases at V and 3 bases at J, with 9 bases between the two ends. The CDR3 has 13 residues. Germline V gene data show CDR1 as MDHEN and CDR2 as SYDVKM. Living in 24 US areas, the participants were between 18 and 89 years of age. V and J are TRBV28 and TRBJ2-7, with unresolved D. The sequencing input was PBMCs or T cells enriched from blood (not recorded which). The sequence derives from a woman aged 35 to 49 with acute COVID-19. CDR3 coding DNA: TGTGCCAGCAGTTTTGAAGCAAGCTACGAGCAGTACTTC. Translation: CASSFEASYEQYF. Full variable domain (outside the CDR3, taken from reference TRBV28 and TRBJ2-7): DVKVTQSSRYLVKRTGEKVFLECVQDMDHENMFWYRQDPGLGLRLIYFSYDVKMKEKGDIPEGYSVSREKKERFSLILESASTNQTSMYLCASSFEASYEQYFGPGTRLTVT.